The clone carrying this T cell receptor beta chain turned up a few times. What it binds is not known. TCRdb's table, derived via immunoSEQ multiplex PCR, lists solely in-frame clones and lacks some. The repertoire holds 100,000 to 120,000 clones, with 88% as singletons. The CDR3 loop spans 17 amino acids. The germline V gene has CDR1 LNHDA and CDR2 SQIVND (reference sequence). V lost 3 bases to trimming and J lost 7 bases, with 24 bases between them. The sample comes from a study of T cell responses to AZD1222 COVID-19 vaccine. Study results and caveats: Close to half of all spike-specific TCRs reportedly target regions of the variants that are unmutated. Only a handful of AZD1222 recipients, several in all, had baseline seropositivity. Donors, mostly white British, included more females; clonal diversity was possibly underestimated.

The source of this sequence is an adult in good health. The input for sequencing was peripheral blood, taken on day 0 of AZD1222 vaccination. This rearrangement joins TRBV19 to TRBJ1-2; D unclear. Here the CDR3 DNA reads TGTGCCAGTAGTATCAGTGGTGCAGGACGTCCCTCCTTTGGCTACACCTTC. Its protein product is CASSISGAGRPSFGYTF.